Shown below are 27 T cell receptor beta chains from a single sample sequenced in a study of diagnostic markers for celiac disease. TCRdb derives one entry per CDR3 protein from the reads, leaving out DNA. The repertoire shows approximately 1,000 distinct CDR3 sequences; the top ten hold around 9.9%. Sequencing used either unsorted cells or a sorted T cell fraction (not recorded which). These receptors originate from a human donor.

According to its frequency, this clonotype is medium-sized. The V call is TRBV6-1, the J call TRBJ2-7. The CDR3 spans 11 residues. Germline CDR1 is MNHNS and CDR2 is SASEGT. CDR3 protein: CASKAAYEQYF.

This clonotype is classed as medium-sized by frequency. This chain joins TRBV5-1 and TRBJ1-1; TCRdb outputs TRBD1, but without DNA this stays unchecked. Germline-derived CDR1 and CDR2 are SGHRS and YFSETQ. This CDR3 is 13 amino acids long. CDR3 sequence reads: CASTPRENTEAFF.

Judged by frequency, this clonotype is medium-sized (0.01 to 0.1%). This rearrangement joins TRBV27 to TRBJ2-7; lacking DNA, the TRBD1 call made by TCRdb goes unchecked. The germline V gene has CDR1 MNHEY and CDR2 SMNVEV (reference sequence). The CDR3 runs to 15 residues. The CDR3 here is CASSSPGAFSYEQYF.

Judged by frequency, this clonotype is large. V usage is TRBV19 and J usage is TRBJ2-1. Germline V gene sequence: CDR1 LNHDA, CDR2 SQIVND (reference sequence). The CDR3 sequence is 15 residues long. This CDR3 is CASSPHTASYNEQFF.

This chain joins TRBV27 and TRBJ1-1. Per the germline V gene, CDR1 is MNHEY and CDR2 is SMNVEV (reference sequence). The CDR3 loop spans 13 amino acids. CDR3 residues: CASSHYPDTEAFF.

This clonotype ranks as large in terms of frequency. This sequence joins TRBV27 and TRBJ1-2. Germline V gene lookup returns CDR1 MNHEY and CDR2 SMNVEV (reference sequence). The CDR3 contains 19 residues. CDR3 loop: CASRGGADNWGGNNYGYTF.

This clonotype registers large (0.1 to 1%) by frequency. This chain connects TRBV12-3 or TRBV12-4 to TRBJ2-1; the TCRdb D gene call, TRBD1, has no DNA to confirm it. The CDR3 runs 16 residues. Here the CDR3 reads CASAYKGGTGNNEQFF.

This clonotype ranks as medium-sized (0.01 to 0.1%) in terms of frequency. V and J are TRBV5-1 and TRBJ1-4. Germline CDR1 and CDR2: SGHRS and YFSETQ. This CDR3 contains 14 residues. The CDR3 sequence is CASSLGQIEEKLFF.

V usage is TRBV20-1 and J usage is TRBJ1-3. This CDR3 has 14 amino acids. The V gene's germline CDR1 is DFQATT and CDR2 SNEGSKA (reference sequence). CDR3 amino acids: CSVETANSGNTIYF.

This clonotype counts as large by frequency. The chain uses TRBV5-1 and TRBJ1-6. The germline V gene has CDR1 SGHRS and CDR2 YFSETQ. The CDR3 spans 16 residues. CDR3 region: CASSLEESSYNSPLHF. The complete variable domain, with remaining parts taken from reference TRBV5-1 and TRBJ1-6, reads KAGVTQTPRYLIKTRGQQVTLSCSPISGHRSVSWYQQTPGQGLQFLFEYFSETQRNKGNFPGRFSGRQFSNSRSEMNVSTLELGDSALYLCASSLEESSYNSPLHFGNGTRLTVT.

Frequency places this clonotype as medium-sized (0.01 to 0.1%). The chain employs TRBV7-9 and TRBJ1-1; no DNA is available, so the TRBD1 call from TCRdb remains unchecked. This CDR3 has 16 residues. Per germline, CDR1 SEHNR and CDR2 FQNEAQ (reference sequence). CDR3 region: CASSPLQTGVNTEAFF.

In terms of frequency, this clonotype is large. CDR3 residues: CSARDRGEGQPQHF. This chain links TRBV20-1 with TRBJ1-5. Germline CDR1 reads DFQATT; CDR2 reads SNEGSKA (reference sequence). The CDR3 is 14 amino acids.

Considering frequency, this clonotype is medium-sized. The chain links TRBV12-3 or TRBV12-4 to TRBJ2-3. This CDR3 is 13 amino acids long. This CDR3 is CASSLTRPDTQYF.

In terms of frequency, this clonotype is large. This sequence joins TRBV20-1 and TRBJ2-7; TCRdb's D gene call, TRBD1, goes unchecked for lack of DNA. The CDR3 totals 15 residues. The germline V gene encodes CDR1 DFQATT and CDR2 SNEGSKA (reference sequence). The CDR3 sequence is CSARARDISSYEQYF.

This clonotype is called large based on its frequency. The rearrangement joins TRBV20-1 to TRBJ1-2. The CDR3 consists of 13 residues. Per germline, CDR1 DFQATT and CDR2 SNEGSKA (reference sequence). The CDR3 loop reads CSARDRTHYGYTF.

This clonotype is called large based on its frequency. The chain joins TRBV19 to TRBJ2-1; the D gene TCRdb calls, TRBD2, cannot be checked with no DNA. This CDR3 comprises 15 residues. The V gene's germline CDR1 is LNHDA and CDR2 SQIVND (reference sequence). The CDR3 reads CASRTSGGYHNEQFF.

This clonotype ranks as medium-sized in terms of frequency. J is TRBJ1-5 and V is TRBV12-3 or TRBV12-4. The CDR3 loop spans 14 amino acids. CDR3 in amino acids: CASSLDRPNQPQHF.

This clonotype is labeled hyperexpanded based on frequency. The rearrangement links TRBV10-3 to TRBJ2-7; as DNA is missing, the TRBD1 call by TCRdb cannot be tested. The CDR3 loop spans 14 amino acids. Germline CDR1 and CDR2: ENHRY and SYGVKD. The CDR3 loop is CAISEGTVNYEQYF.

This clonotype counts as medium-sized by frequency. This chain links TRBV30 with TRBJ1-2. Germline V gene data show CDR1 as GTSNPN and CDR2 as SVGIG (reference sequence). This CDR3 has 12 amino acids. CDR3 sequence reads: CAWSVPYYGYTF.

By frequency, this clonotype is medium-sized (0.01 to 0.1%). The chain has TRBV12-3 or TRBV12-4 and TRBJ1-5; TCRdb's assignment of TRBD1 cannot be checked, as there is no DNA. The CDR3 covers 15 residues. CDR3 in amino acids: CASSSGQGGNQPQHF.

V gene TRBV5-1 combines with J gene TRBJ2-5; as DNA is missing, the TRBD1 call by TCRdb cannot be tested. The CDR3 has 15 amino acids. The germline V gene encodes CDR1 SGHRS and CDR2 YFSETQ. The CDR3 spells CASSLVGTSQETQYF.

This clonotype is classed as medium-sized by frequency. The V gene is TRBV11-2, the J gene TRBJ2-4; TCRdb proposes TRBD1, but this gene call is untestable without DNA. There are 17 residues in the CDR3. Germline CDR1 SGHAT, CDR2 FQNNGV. CDR3 region: CASSQLPGQENKNIQYF.

By frequency, this clonotype registers large. The rearrangement links TRBV2 to TRBJ2-5; the TCRdb call, TRBD2, lacks DNA for checking. The CDR3 covers 12 residues. Germline V gives CDR1 SNHLY, CDR2 FYNNEI. CDR3 in amino acids: CASIPSGETQYF.

By frequency, this clonotype is large. J is TRBJ2-1 and V is TRBV5-1; no DNA is available, so the TRBD2 call from TCRdb remains unchecked. CDR3 size: 16 residues. The germline gives CDR1 SGHRS, CDR2 YFSETQ. The CDR3: CASSMTLAGGPNEQFF.

According to its frequency, this clonotype is medium-sized. The chain uses TRBV5-1 and TRBJ1-5; the D gene TCRdb calls, TRBD1, cannot be checked with no DNA. In germline, CDR1 is SGHRS, CDR2 YFSETQ. The CDR3 consists of 15 residues. The CDR3 loop is CASSPYPGGNQPQHF.

By frequency, this clonotype is large. CDR3 in amino acids: CASRRIKTDTQYF. The rearrangement joins TRBV6-1 to TRBJ2-3. This CDR3 contains 13 residues. Germline values: CDR1 MNHNS, CDR2 SASEGT.

The gene calls are TRBV20-1 and TRBJ2-3. CDR3 length: 12 amino acids. Germline V gene data show CDR1 as DFQATT and CDR2 as SNEGSKA (reference sequence). CDR3 in amino acids: CSARAEADTQYF.